The 18 T cell receptor beta chains below were found in one sample sequenced in a study of shared T cell receptors in the human thymus (dated by TCRdb to 2020 to 2022). To prepare the library, the immunoSEQ multiplex PCR assay was applied. TCRdb retrieved this table from immuneACCESS and kept in-frame rearrangements only. Not all clones are present; in checked studies, unresolved V genes account for under half, and no reason is known for the remainder. This sample lists approximately 580,000 clones; 75% to 80% were detected once. The ten most abundant clones make up about 0.012% of the sample. This same sample was also taken into another study, of human thymus T cells.

The sequencing sample was made of thymocytes. Source of these receptors: a boy younger than two with a congenital heart defect. Donor details come from another sample of the same person, matched by shared clones.

V and J are TRBV7-9 and TRBJ2-7; D not certain. CDR1 and CDR2 from the germline V gene are SEHNR and FQNEAQ (reference sequence). The ends were cut back, 1 base at V and 6 bases at J, with 13 bases in the middle. CDR3 length: 14 residues. The CDR3 is CASSLGPPPLEQYF. For the CDR3, the DNA is TGTGCCAGCAGCTTAGGTCCTCCCCCTCTCGAGCAGTACTTC.

J is TRBJ1-3 and V is TRBV29-1; tentatively, D is TRBD1 (5 bases). The germline CDR1 and CDR2 sequences are SQVTM and ANQGSEA. The CDR3 runs 19 residues. Trimming took off 7 bases at V and 0 bases at J, with 28 bases between the two ends. In DNA, the CDR3 is TGCAGCGCCTTTTTACCTCCGGGACTTACGGGGAGCTCTGGAAACACCATATATTTT. Protein: CSAFLPPGLTGSSGNTIYF.

The rearrangement uses TRBV2 and TRBJ2-2; TRBD1 agrees at 7 bases. V shed 6 bases, J shed 0 bases, and the junction held 4 bases outside the gene matches. Germline values: CDR1 SNHLY, CDR2 FYNNEI. CDR3 length: 15 amino acids. CDR3 in amino acids: CASRRTGANTGELFF. CDR3 in DNA: TGTGCCAGCAGGAGGACAGGTGCGAACACCGGGGAGCTGTTTTTT.

This chain connects TRBV14 to TRBJ1-4; perhaps TRBD1 as D (6 bases). The germline V and J ends were trimmed by 3 bases and 8 bases, with 10 bases remaining between them. The germline V gene has CDR1 SGHDN and CDR2 FVKESK. CDR3 length: 13 amino acids. DNA for the CDR3: TGTGCCAGCAGCCACCCAGGGGACGAAAAACTGTTTTTT. Its protein is CASSHPGDEKLFF.

The chain employs TRBV7-3 and TRBJ2-1; 9 bases align to TRBD2. Per the germline V gene, CDR1 is SGHTA and CDR2 is FQGTGA. The ends lost 5 bases at V and 7 bases at J; junction bases unmatched: 12. The CDR3 loop spans 16 amino acids. DNA for the CDR3: TGTGCCAGCAGCGCAATCTCCGGGACTAGCTCGAATGAGCAGTTCTTC. Translated: CASSAISGTSSNEQFF.

Remarks on this clone: One junction end does not reproduce the germline sequence, and a read error may be involved. The chain employs TRBV7-7 and TRBJ2-1; D is undetermined. Germline V gene data show CDR1 as SSHAT and CDR2 as FNYEAQ (reference sequence). The CDR3 sequence is 11 residues long. The CDR3 loop reads CASSPAAKQFF. The DNA for the CDR3 is TGTGCTAGCAGCCCCGCTGCTAAGCAGTTCTTC. The variable domain in full, with the rest retrieved from reference TRBV7-7 and TRBJ2-1, is GAGVSQSPRYKVTKRGQDVTLRCDPISSHATLYWYQQALGQGPEFLTYFNYEAQPDKSGLPSDRFSAERPEGSISTLTIQRTEQRDSAMYRCASSPAAKQFFGPGTRLTVL.

V usage is TRBV4-3 and J usage is TRBJ2-5, with D tentatively TRBD2 (6 bases). The CDR3 consists of 17 residues. V was trimmed by 0 bases and J by 4 bases, leaving 18 bases between them. Germline V CDR1 and CDR2: LGHNA, YSLEER. CDR3 DNA: TGCGCCAGCAGCCAAGAGGCTGATAGCGGTCGGGGAGAGACCCAGTACTTC. Translated, it gives CASSQEADSGRGETQYF.

CDR3 nucleotide sequence: TGTGCCAGCAGTTCCCTGACAGGGACGGACATTCAGTACTTC. Translation gives CASSSLTGTDIQYF. The J gene is TRBJ2-4, the V gene TRBV28; 7 bases map to TRBD1. The ends lost 4 bases at V and 8 bases at J; junction bases unmatched: 8. The CDR3 consists of 14 residues. The germline CDR1 and CDR2 sequences are MDHEN and SYDVKM.

V is TRBV27 and J is TRBJ2-5; D gene uncertain. There are 13 residues in the CDR3. Germline V gene sequence: CDR1 MNHEY, CDR2 SMNVEV (reference sequence). Trimming pared 8 bases from V and 4 bases from J, leaving 14 bases between. CDR3: CASSPASAETQYF. The DNA for the CDR3 is TGTGCCAGCTCGCCCGCGAGTGCAGAGACCCAGTACTTC.

The rearrangement uses TRBV6-5 and TRBJ1-1; D gene ambiguous. The CDR3 covers 13 residues. V was pared by 4 bases and J by 1 base, with 7 bases between. The germline gives CDR1 MNHEY, CDR2 SVGAGI. The CDR3, as DNA: TGTGCCAGCAGTTCCAACAGGAACACTGAAGCTTTCTTT. Encoded protein: CASSSNRNTEAFF.

The chain uses TRBV11-2 and TRBJ2-2; D perhaps matches TRBD2 (5 bases). Germline V gene lookup returns CDR1 SGHAT and CDR2 FQNNGV. With 1 base removed from V and 4 bases from J, the gap between germline ends came to 13 bases. This CDR3 contains 16 residues. CDR3 nucleotides: TGTGCCAGCAGCTTAGCCCGAGGGTGGGGCACCGGGGAGCTGTTTTTT. Translated: CASSLARGWGTGELFF.

This clone occurred a few times. The chain recombines TRBV28 with TRBJ2-7; a possible D gene is TRBD2 (5 bases). The CDR3 loop spans 16 amino acids. Trimming cost V 8 bases and J 5 bases, with 25 bases left between them. The germline V gene has CDR1 MDHEN and CDR2 SYDVKM. The CDR3, as DNA: TGTGCCAGCCTCCGGACTTCGGGCCGCCCCCTCGACGAGCAGTACTTC. It translates to CASLRTSGRPLDEQYF. Full variable domain (remainder filled in from reference TRBV28 and TRBJ2-7): DVKVTQSSRYLVKRTGEKVFLECVQDMDHENMFWYRQDPGLGLRLIYFSYDVKMKEKGDIPEGYSVSREKKERFSLILESASTNQTSMYLCASLRTSGRPLDEQYFGPGTRLTVT.

This clone occurred a few times. The V gene is TRBV7-2, the J gene TRBJ2-5, with 7 bases aligning to TRBD1. This CDR3 has 14 amino acids. Trimming removed 4 bases from V and 2 bases from J; junction bases left unmatched: 4. Germline V gene sequence: CDR1 SGHTA, CDR2 FQGNSA. The CDR3 loop is CASSSGTEQETQYF. The CDR3 DNA follows: TGTGCCAGCAGCTCCGGGACAGAGCAAGAGACCCAGTACTTC.

This clone came up a few times. V is TRBV7-8 and J is TRBJ2-3; 9 nucleotides match TRBD2. The junction had 10 bases not matched to a gene; V was cut back by 2 bases and J by 1 base. The CDR3 is 18 amino acids. Germline V gives CDR1 SGHVS, CDR2 FQNEAQ. The CDR3 loop reads CASSLQASGMVGTDTQYF. DNA for the CDR3: TGTGCCAGCAGCTTACAGGCTAGCGGGATGGTGGGCACAGATACGCAGTATTTT.

The chain carries TRBV6-1 and TRBJ1-4; TRBD1 agrees at 7 bases. J was trimmed by 2 bases and V by 4 bases; bases with no gene match: 4. CDR1 is MNHNS and CDR2 is SASEGT in the germline V gene. CDR3 length: 15 amino acids. The CDR3 loop is CASSASTGTNEKLFF. The CDR3 DNA follows: TGTGCCAGCAGTGCCTCGACAGGGACTAATGAAAAACTGTTTTTT.

The rearrangement links TRBV15 to TRBJ1-5, with TRBD1 matching 8 bases. The V segment lost 5 bases and the J segment 3 bases; nucleotides outside the gene matches: 6. Per the germline V gene, CDR1 is LNHNV and CDR2 is YYDKDF (reference sequence). CDR3 length equals 15 residues. The CDR3: CATSGGQGSNQPQHF. In DNA, the CDR3 is TGTGCCACCAGCGGAGGACAGGGCTCCAATCAGCCCCAGCATTTT.

V gene TRBV7-4 combines with J gene TRBJ2-7; 7 bases map to TRBD1. This CDR3 spans 14 amino acids. CDR1 is SGHVT, CDR2 SQSDAQ, per germline. V shed 3 bases, J shed 4 bases, and the junction held 6 bases outside the gene matches. Here the CDR3 DNA reads TGTGCCAGCAGCTTCCGGGACAGCACTTACGAGCAGTACTTC. As protein: CASSFRDSTYEQYF. The whole variable domain, filled in from reference TRBV7-4 and TRBJ2-7, reads GAGVSQSPRYKVAKRGRDVALRCDSISGHVTLYWYRQTLGQGSEVLTYSQSDAQRDKSGRPSGRFSAERPERSVSTLKIQRTEQGDSAVYLCASSFRDSTYEQYFGPGTRLTVT.

A few counts support this clone. The genes are TRBV19 and TRBJ2-7, with TRBD1 matching over 9 bases. In germline, CDR1 is LNHDA, CDR2 SQIVND (reference sequence). Losses at the gene ends were 5 bases for V and 1 base for J; bases not matched to a gene: 9. The CDR3 consists of 16 residues. DNA for the CDR3: TGTGCCAGTAGTCCCTCGGGACAGGGAGTATCCTACGAGCAGTACTTC. This translates into CASSPSGQGVSYEQYF.